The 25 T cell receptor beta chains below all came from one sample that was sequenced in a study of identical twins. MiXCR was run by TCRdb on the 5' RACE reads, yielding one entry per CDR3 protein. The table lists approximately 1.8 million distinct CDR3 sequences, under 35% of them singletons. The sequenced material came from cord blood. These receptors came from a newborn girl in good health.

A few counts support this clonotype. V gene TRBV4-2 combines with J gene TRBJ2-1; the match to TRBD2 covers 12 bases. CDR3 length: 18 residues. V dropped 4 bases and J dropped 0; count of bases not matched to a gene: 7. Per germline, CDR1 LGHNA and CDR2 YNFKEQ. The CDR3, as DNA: TGTGCCAGCAGCCTGCGGACTAGCGGGGACAGCTCCTACAATGAGCAGTTCTTC. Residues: CASSLRTSGDSSYNEQFF.

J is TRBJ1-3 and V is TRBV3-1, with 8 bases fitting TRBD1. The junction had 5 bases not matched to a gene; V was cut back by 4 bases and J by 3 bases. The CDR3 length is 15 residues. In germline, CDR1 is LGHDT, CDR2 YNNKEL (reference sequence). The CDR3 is CASSPDRGYGNTIYF. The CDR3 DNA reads TGTGCCAGCAGCCCTGACAGGGGTTATGGAAACACCATATATTTT.

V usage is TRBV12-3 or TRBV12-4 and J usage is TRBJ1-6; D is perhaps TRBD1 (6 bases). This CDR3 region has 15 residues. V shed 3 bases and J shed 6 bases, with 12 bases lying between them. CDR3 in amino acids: CASSFRGPPNSPLHF. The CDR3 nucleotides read TGTGCCAGCAGTTTTCGGGGGCCTCCTAATTCACCCCTCCACTTT.

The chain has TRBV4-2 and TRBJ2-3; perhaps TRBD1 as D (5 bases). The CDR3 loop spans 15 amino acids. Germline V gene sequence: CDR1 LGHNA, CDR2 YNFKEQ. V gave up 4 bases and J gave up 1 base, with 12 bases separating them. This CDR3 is CASSRATGGTDTQYF. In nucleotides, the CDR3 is TGTGCCAGCAGCCGAGCCACAGGAGGCACAGATACGCAGTATTTT.

Here the CDR3 reads CASIPGLENSYNEQYF. DNA of the CDR3: TGTGCCAGCATTCCGGGACTAGAAAACTCCTACAATGAGCAGTACTTC. The rearrangement links TRBV21-1 to TRBJ2-1; TRBD2, as called in the table, went unchecked against the DNA. The assigned J gene may be wrong: the sequence end matches TRBJ2-7 better. TRBV21-1 is a pseudogene segment. CDR3 size: 16 residues.

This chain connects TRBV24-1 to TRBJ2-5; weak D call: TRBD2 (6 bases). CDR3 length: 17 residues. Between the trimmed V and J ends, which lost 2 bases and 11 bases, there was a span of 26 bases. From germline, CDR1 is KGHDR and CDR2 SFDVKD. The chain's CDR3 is CATSDWGGDPRMGEQYF. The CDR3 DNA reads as TGTGCCACCAGTGATTGGGGCGGGGACCCGAGAATGGGTGAGCAGTACTTC.

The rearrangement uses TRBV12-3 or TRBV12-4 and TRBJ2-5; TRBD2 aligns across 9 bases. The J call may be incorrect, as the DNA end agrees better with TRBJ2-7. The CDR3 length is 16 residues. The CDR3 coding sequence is TGTGCCAGCAGTTTAGTCGCGGGGGGGTTCAGGAACGAGCAGTACTTC. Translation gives CASSLVAGGFRNEQYF.

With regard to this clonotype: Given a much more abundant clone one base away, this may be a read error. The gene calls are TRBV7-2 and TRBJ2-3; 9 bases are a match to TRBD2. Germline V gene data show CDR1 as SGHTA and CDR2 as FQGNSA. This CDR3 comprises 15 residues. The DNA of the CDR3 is TGTGCCAGCAGGCCCCGACTAGCGGCCACAGATGCGCAGTATTTT. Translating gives CASRPRLAATDAQYF.

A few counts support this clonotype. CDR3 protein: CASSFKRDLNEQFF. In DNA, the CDR3 is TGTGCCAGCAGTTTCAAGCGGGACCTCAATGAGCAGTTCTTC. The gene calls are TRBV12-3 or TRBV12-4 and TRBJ2-1; 7 bases line up with TRBD2. This CDR3 region has 14 residues. V lost 3 bases, J lost 6 bases, and 5 bases stayed unmatched.

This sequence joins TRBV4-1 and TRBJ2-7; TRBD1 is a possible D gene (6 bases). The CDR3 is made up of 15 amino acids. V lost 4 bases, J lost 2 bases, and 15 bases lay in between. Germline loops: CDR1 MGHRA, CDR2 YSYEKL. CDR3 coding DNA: TGCGCCAGCAGCCTAAATATCAGGGGACCCTACGAGCAGTACTTC. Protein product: CASSLNIRGPYEQYF.

CDR3 protein: CATSSGTAFYNEQFF. CDR3 in DNA: TGTGCCACCAGCAGCGGGACAGCCTTTTACAATGAGCAGTTCTTC. The chain is built from TRBV15 and TRBJ2-1, with TRBD1 matching 7 bases. The length of the CDR3 is 15 residues. V dropped 3 bases and J dropped 4; count of bases not matched to a gene: 6. The V gene's germline CDR1 is LNHNV and CDR2 YYDKDF (reference sequence).

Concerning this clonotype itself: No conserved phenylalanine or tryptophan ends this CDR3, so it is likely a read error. For the CDR3, the DNA is TGCGCCAGCAGCGCTTACAGGGGCCAAGAGACCCAGTACTTA. Its translation: CASSAYRGQETQYL. V and J are TRBV5-1 and TRBJ2-5, with 7 nucleotides matching TRBD1. The CDR3 sequence is 14 residues long. V shed 4 bases, J shed 1 base, and the junction held 4 bases outside the gene matches. Looked up from germline, CDR1 is SGHRS and CDR2 is YFSETQ.

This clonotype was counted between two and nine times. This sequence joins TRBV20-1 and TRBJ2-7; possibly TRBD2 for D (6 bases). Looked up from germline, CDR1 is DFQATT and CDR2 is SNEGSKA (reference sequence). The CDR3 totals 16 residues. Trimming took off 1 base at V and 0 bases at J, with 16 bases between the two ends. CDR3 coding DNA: TGCAGTGCTAGAGGGCCTACTAGCTCCAGCTCCTACGAGCAGTACTTC. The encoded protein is CSARGPTSSSSYEQYF.

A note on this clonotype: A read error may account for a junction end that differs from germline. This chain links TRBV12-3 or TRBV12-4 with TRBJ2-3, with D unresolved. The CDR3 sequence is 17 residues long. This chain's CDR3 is CAGSLNPLAYETDTQYF. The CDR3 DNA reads TGTGCCGGCAGTTTAAACCCCCTCGCGTACGAAACAGATACGCAGTATTTT.

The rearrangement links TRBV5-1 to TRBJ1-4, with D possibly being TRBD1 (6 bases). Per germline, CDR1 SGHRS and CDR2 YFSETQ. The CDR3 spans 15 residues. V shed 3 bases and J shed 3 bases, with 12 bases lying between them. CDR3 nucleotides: TGCGCCAGCAGCTACACCGGGACACCTAATGAAAAACTGTTTTTT. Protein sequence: CASSYTGTPNEKLFF.

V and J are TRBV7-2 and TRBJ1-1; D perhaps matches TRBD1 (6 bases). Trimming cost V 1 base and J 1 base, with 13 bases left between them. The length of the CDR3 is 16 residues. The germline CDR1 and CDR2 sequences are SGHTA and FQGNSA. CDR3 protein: CASSLGGGRKNTEAFF. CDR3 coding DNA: TGTGCCAGCAGCTTAGGGGGGGGCAGGAAGAACACTGAAGCTTTCTTT.

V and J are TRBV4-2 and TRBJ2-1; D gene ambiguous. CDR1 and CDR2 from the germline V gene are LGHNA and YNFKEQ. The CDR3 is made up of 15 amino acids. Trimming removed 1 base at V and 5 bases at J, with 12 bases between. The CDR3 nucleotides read TGTGCCAGCAGCCAAGTGCTGACGGGCGACAATGAGCAGTTCTTC. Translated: CASSQVLTGDNEQFF.

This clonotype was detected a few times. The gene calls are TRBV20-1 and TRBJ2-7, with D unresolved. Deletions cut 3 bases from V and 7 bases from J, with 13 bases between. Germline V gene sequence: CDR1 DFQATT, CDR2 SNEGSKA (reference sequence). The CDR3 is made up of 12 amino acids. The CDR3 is CSASPAYNEQYF. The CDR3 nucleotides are TGCAGTGCTAGCCCCGCTTACAATGAGCAGTACTTC.

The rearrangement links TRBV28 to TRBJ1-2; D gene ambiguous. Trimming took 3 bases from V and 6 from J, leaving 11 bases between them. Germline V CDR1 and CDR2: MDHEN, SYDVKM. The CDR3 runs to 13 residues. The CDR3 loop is CASSFGLLDGYTF. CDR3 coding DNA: TGTGCCAGCAGTTTCGGGTTATTGGATGGCTACACCTTC.

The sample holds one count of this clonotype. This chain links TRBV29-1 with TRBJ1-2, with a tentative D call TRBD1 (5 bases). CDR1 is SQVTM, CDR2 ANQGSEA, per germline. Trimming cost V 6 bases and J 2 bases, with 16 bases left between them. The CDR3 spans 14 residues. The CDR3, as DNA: TGCAGCGTCGTGGGCAGGGAGGGAAACTATGGCTACACCTTC. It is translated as CSVVGREGNYGYTF.

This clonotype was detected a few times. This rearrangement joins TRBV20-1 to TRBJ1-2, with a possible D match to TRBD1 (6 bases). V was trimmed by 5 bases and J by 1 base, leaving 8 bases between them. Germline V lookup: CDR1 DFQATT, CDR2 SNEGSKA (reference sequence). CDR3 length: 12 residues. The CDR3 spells CSAEDSNYGYTF. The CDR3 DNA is TGCAGTGCTGAGGACAGTAACTATGGCTACACCTTC.

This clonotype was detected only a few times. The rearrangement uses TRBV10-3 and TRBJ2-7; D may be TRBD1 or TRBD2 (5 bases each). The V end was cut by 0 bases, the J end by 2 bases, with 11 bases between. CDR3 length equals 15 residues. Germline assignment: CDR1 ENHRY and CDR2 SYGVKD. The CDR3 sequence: CAISESGTGAYEQYF. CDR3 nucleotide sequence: TGTGCCATCAGTGAGTCTGGGACCGGGGCCTACGAGCAGTACTTC.

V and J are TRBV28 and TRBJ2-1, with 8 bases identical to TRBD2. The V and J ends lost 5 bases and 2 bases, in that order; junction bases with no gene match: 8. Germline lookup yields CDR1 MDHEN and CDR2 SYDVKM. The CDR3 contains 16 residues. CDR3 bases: TGTGCCAGCAGTCAATCCCAAGCGGGGGCCTACAATGAGCAGTTCTTC. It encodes CASSQSQAGAYNEQFF.

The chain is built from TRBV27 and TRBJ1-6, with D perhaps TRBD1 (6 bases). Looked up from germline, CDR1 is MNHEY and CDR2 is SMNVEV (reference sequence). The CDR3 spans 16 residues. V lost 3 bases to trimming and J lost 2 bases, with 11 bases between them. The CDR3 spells CASSLSGAAYNSPLHF. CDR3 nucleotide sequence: TGTGCCAGCAGTTTGTCAGGGGCGGCCTATAATTCACCCCTCCACTTT.

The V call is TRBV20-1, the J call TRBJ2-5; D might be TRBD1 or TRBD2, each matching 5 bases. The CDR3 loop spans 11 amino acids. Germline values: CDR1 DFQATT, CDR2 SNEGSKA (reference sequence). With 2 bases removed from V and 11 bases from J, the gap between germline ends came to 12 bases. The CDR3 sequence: CSARKGPEQYF. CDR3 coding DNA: TGCAGTGCTAGAAAGGGACCGGAGCAGTACTTC.